These T cell receptor beta chains were read from a single sample in a study of cytomegalovirus exposure and HLA in healthy donors. Clones were read by immunoSEQ multiplex PCR, and TCRdb kept only the in-frame ones, dropping some. Among about 130,000 clones listed, around 86% were seen once. The sequencing sample was made of PBMCs. The source is a young man in good health and CMV-seronegative. Both conserved end residues are part of each CDR3. A D gene is named only where the DNA matches it firmly. Where a row states a size, it is once, few, many or the class of an expanded clone; other rows omit it.

d_call: .; clone_size: .; v_call: TRBV9; j_call: TRBJ1-1; cdr3_nt: TGTGCCAGCAGCGTTACAGGGCGGAATGAAGCTTTCTTT; cdr3_aa: CASSVTGRNEAFF
d_call: TRBD1; clone_size: .; v_call: TRBV4-1; j_call: TRBJ1-5; cdr3_nt: TGCGCCAGCAGCCTCGACAGGGGATACAATCAGCCCCAGCATTTT; cdr3_aa: CASSLDRGYNQPQHF
d_call: .; clone_size: .; v_call: TRBV5-4; j_call: TRBJ1-1; cdr3_nt: TGTGCCAGCAGCTTGGTTGAGGGCACTGAAGCTTTCTTT; cdr3_aa: CASSLVEGTEAFF
d_call: TRBD2; clone_size: .; v_call: TRBV25-1; j_call: TRBJ2-1; cdr3_nt: TGTGCCAGCAGTGTACTAACTAGCGGGGGGGGGCAAGTTGAGCAGTTCTTC; cdr3_aa: CASSVLTSGGGQVEQFF
d_call: TRBD2; clone_size: .; v_call: TRBV27; j_call: TRBJ2-1; cdr3_nt: TGTGCCAGCAGTTTATCGACTAGCCTAACTAGCTCCTACAATGAGCAGTTCTTC; cdr3_aa: CASSLSTSLTSSYNEQFF
d_call: TRBD2; clone_size: few; v_call: TRBV29-1; j_call: TRBJ2-3; cdr3_nt: TGCAGCGTTGTTCTAGCGGGGCCAGATACGCAGTATTTT; cdr3_aa: CSVVLAGPDTQYF
d_call: .; clone_size: .; v_call: TRBV30; j_call: TRBJ2-5; cdr3_nt: TGTGCCTGGAGTGTTAAGGGGGGGCGGGCGGAGACCCAGTACTTC; cdr3_aa: CAWSVKGGRAETQYF
d_call: TRBD2; clone_size: .; v_call: TRBV4-3; j_call: TRBJ2-3; cdr3_nt: TGCGCCAGCAGCCAAATAGCGGGCGTACCTAGCACAGATACGCAGTATTTT; cdr3_aa: CASSQIAGVPSTDTQYF
d_call: .; clone_size: .; v_call: TRBV6-5; j_call: TRBJ2-3; cdr3_nt: TGTGCCAGCAGTTACCGGACAGCCAGCACAGATACGCAGTATTTT; cdr3_aa: CASSYRTASTDTQYF
d_call: TRBD2; clone_size: .; v_call: TRBV9; j_call: TRBJ2-2; cdr3_nt: TGTGCCAGCAGCGTAGCTACACTAGCGGGGGACGGGGAGCTGTTTTTT; cdr3_aa: CASSVATLAGDGELFF
d_call: .; clone_size: .; v_call: TRBV10-1; j_call: TRBJ2-1; cdr3_nt: TGCGCCAGCAGGGCCTCCCGGGACAATGAGCAGTTCTTC; cdr3_aa: CASRASRDNEQFF
d_call: .; clone_size: .; v_call: TRBV4-3; j_call: TRBJ1-1; cdr3_nt: TGCGCCAGCAGCCAAGGCCCTCCCGAGAGCGGAAACACTGAAGCTTTCTTT; cdr3_aa: CASSQGPPESGNTEAFF
d_call: .; clone_size: .; v_call: TRBV10-1; j_call: TRBJ2-1; cdr3_nt: TGCGCCAGCAGTGAGGCCCGGTACTACAATGAGCAGTTCTTC; cdr3_aa: CASSEARYYNEQFF
d_call: .; clone_size: .; v_call: TRBV30; j_call: TRBJ1-2; cdr3_nt: TGTGCCTGGGGTGTTCTCCGAGGTTCTAACTATGGCTACACCTTC; cdr3_aa: CAWGVLRGSNYGYTF
d_call: TRBD1; clone_size: .; v_call: TRBV27; j_call: TRBJ2-3; cdr3_nt: TGTGCCAGCAGTTTGAAGGACAGGGGGTTTGATACGCAGTATTTT; cdr3_aa: CASSLKDRGFDTQYF
d_call: TRBD2; clone_size: .; v_call: TRBV5-4; j_call: TRBJ2-5; cdr3_nt: TGTGCCAGCAGCCCCGGACTAGCGGGGGGTCCCGAAGAGACCCAGTACTTC; cdr3_aa: CASSPGLAGGPEETQYF
d_call: .; clone_size: few; v_call: TRBV6-6; j_call: TRBJ1-6; cdr3_nt: TGTGCCAGCCGGAGGGCAGACAATAATTCACCCCTCCACTTT; cdr3_aa: CASRRADNNSPLHF
d_call: TRBD1; clone_size: .; v_call: TRBV5-8; j_call: TRBJ1-6; cdr3_nt: TGTGCCAGCAGCCCGGGGGACAGGGTTGGTTCACCCCTCCACTTT; cdr3_aa: CASSPGDRVGSPLHF
d_call: TRBD1; clone_size: .; v_call: TRBV6-1; j_call: TRBJ1-1; cdr3_nt: TGTGCCAGCAGGGGACAGTCCGACAACACTGAAGCTTTCTTT; cdr3_aa: CASRGQSDNTEAFF
d_call: TRBD1; clone_size: .; v_call: TRBV19; j_call: TRBJ2-5; cdr3_nt: TGTGCCAGTAGTTCCGGGACAGGGATTTTGGAGACCCAGTACTTC; cdr3_aa: CASSSGTGILETQYF
d_call: .; clone_size: .; v_call: TRBV10-1; j_call: TRBJ1-6; cdr3_nt: TGCGCCAGCAGTGAGGGGGGGACGGTGAATTCACCCCTCCACTTT; cdr3_aa: CASSEGGTVNSPLHF
d_call: TRBD1; clone_size: .; v_call: TRBV4-3; j_call: TRBJ1-3; cdr3_nt: TGCGCCAGCAGCCAAGATAAGGTAAGGGACAGGGTAAACACCATATATTTT; cdr3_aa: CASSQDKVRDRVNTIYF
d_call: .; clone_size: .; v_call: TRBV10-3; j_call: TRBJ1-5; cdr3_nt: TGTGCCATCAGTACGGACGGTCTAGGGGATCAGCCCCAGCATTTT; cdr3_aa: CAISTDGLGDQPQHF
d_call: TRBD2; clone_size: .; v_call: TRBV19; j_call: TRBJ2-1; cdr3_nt: TGTGCCAGCTCCGGGACTAGCGGGTTTTATGAGCAGTTCTTC; cdr3_aa: CASSGTSGFYEQFF
d_call: TRBD2; clone_size: few; v_call: TRBV19; j_call: TRBJ2-3; cdr3_nt: TGTGCCAGTAGTAAGACTAGCGGATATGGGGCAGATACGCAGTATTTT; cdr3_aa: CASSKTSGYGADTQYF
d_call: TRBD1; clone_size: .; v_call: TRBV5-1; j_call: TRBJ2-7; cdr3_nt: TGCGCCAGCAGCTTGGGGGACAGGGGGCGCGAGCAGTACTTC; cdr3_aa: CASSLGDRGREQYF
d_call: TRBD1; clone_size: .; v_call: TRBV5-1; j_call: TRBJ2-2; cdr3_nt: TGCGCCAGCAGCTTGGAACGCAGGGGGCTTACCGGGGAGCTGTTTTTT; cdr3_aa: CASSLERRGLTGELFF
d_call: TRBD1; clone_size: .; v_call: TRBV7-2; j_call: TRBJ1-2; cdr3_nt: TGTGCCAGCAGCTCAGGGACAGGGGCGAACTATGGCTACACCTTC; cdr3_aa: CASSSGTGANYGYTF
d_call: .; clone_size: .; v_call: TRBV5-1; j_call: TRBJ2-4; cdr3_nt: TGCGCCAGCAGCCCGCTTGGCGGCGGAGTAGCCAAAAACATTCAGTACTTC; cdr3_aa: CASSPLGGGVAKNIQYF
d_call: .; clone_size: .; v_call: TRBV4-1; j_call: TRBJ2-1; cdr3_nt: TGCGCCAGCAGCCAAGATCGATCAGGCAATGAGCAGTTCTTC; cdr3_aa: CASSQDRSGNEQFF
d_call: TRBD1; clone_size: .; v_call: TRBV2; j_call: TRBJ1-2; cdr3_nt: TGTGCCAGCAGCAAGGGACAGGCGATAGCTAACTATGGCTACACCTTC; cdr3_aa: CASSKGQAIANYGYTF
d_call: .; clone_size: .; v_call: TRBV7-6; j_call: TRBJ2-1; cdr3_nt: TGTGCCAGCAGCTTAGCTGGTGGGCCCAAACGTTCCAATGAGCAGTTCTTC; cdr3_aa: CASSLAGGPKRSNEQFF
d_call: TRBD1; clone_size: .; v_call: TRBV5-4; j_call: TRBJ2-2; cdr3_nt: TGTGCCAGCAGGGCTCCGGGACAGGGGGTAGCCGGGGAGCTGTTTTTT; cdr3_aa: CASRAPGQGVAGELFF
d_call: TRBD1; clone_size: .; v_call: TRBV5-1; j_call: TRBJ2-5; cdr3_nt: TGCGCCAGCAGCTTTGATCGGACAGGAGCGAGGGAGACCCAGTACTTC; cdr3_aa: CASSFDRTGARETQYF
d_call: .; clone_size: .; v_call: TRBV6-1; j_call: TRBJ2-5; cdr3_nt: TGTGCCAGCAGTGAGCGTTCGGGTTGGTGGGGCAATCAAGAGACCCAGTACTTC; cdr3_aa: CASSERSGWWGNQETQYF
d_call: .; clone_size: .; v_call: TRBV4-2; j_call: TRBJ1-2; cdr3_nt: TGTGCCAGCAGCCAAGATCAGGGTCTGGGCTACACCTTC; cdr3_aa: CASSQDQGLGYTF
d_call: .; clone_size: few; v_call: TRBV2; j_call: TRBJ2-1; cdr3_nt: TGTGCCAGCAGTGGACGGGGGAGTCACAATGAGCAGTTCTTC; cdr3_aa: CASSGRGSHNEQFF
d_call: TRBD1; clone_size: .; v_call: TRBV30; j_call: TRBJ1-1; cdr3_nt: TGTGCCTGGAGTGCTGGGACAGGAAACACTGAAGCTTTCTTT; cdr3_aa: CAWSAGTGNTEAFF
d_call: TRBD1; clone_size: .; v_call: TRBV5-6; j_call: TRBJ1-2; cdr3_nt: TGTGCCAGCAGCCGGACAGGGGTTGACACCTTC; cdr3_aa: CASSRTGVDTF
d_call: .; clone_size: once; v_call: TRBV27; j_call: TRBJ2-1; cdr3_nt: TGTGCCAGCAGCTCGGCAGGAGGTAATAATGAGCAGTTCTTC; cdr3_aa: CASSSAGGNNEQFF
d_call: .; clone_size: .; v_call: TRBV11-3; j_call: TRBJ2-7; cdr3_nt: TGTGCCAGCAGCTTAGGTTCAGGGGCCATCTACGAGCAGTACTTC; cdr3_aa: CASSLGSGAIYEQYF